This is a list of T cell receptor beta chains from one sample in a study of blood T cell repertoires in COVID-19. Produced via immunoSEQ multiplex PCR; TCRdb's table is partial and in-frame only. The data contain around 450,000 clones, roughly 88% of them singletons. Sequenced sample: PBMCs or T cells enriched from blood (not recorded which). The receptors shown here come from a man aged 18 to 29 who had recovered from COVID-19. CDR3s include the opening cysteine and the closing phenylalanine or tryptophan. A D gene is named only where the DNA matches it firmly. The size entry is marked missing in some rows and otherwise reads once, few, many or a size class.

TRBV18,NA,TRBJ2-7,TRBD1,TGTGCCAGCTCGACGCTCCGGACGCAGGGGGCTGAGTACTTC,CASSTLRTQGAEYF
TRBV18,once,TRBJ2-3,TRBD1,TGTGCCAGCTCGACAGGGGTTGGAGATACGCAGTATTTT,CASSTGVGDTQYF
TRBV9,NA,TRBJ1-2,NA,TGTGCCAGCAGCGTAGAATCAGGTGGCTATGGCTACACCTTC,CASSVESGGYGYTF
TRBV11-3,NA,TRBJ1-2,TRBD1,TGTGCCAGCAGCTTAGATTTTCCCCGGGACAGGGGGTATGGCTACACCTTC,CASSLDFPRDRGYGYTF
TRBV4-1,NA,TRBJ1-1,TRBD1,TGCGCCAGCAGCCAAGAGGAATGGACAGGGCACACTGAAGCTTTCTTT,CASSQEEWTGHTEAFF
TRBV3-1/TRBV3-2,NA,TRBJ2-3,NA,TGTGCCAGCAGCCCCCTTCTGGCGCGGGCAGATACGCAGTATTTT,CASSPLLARADTQYF
TRBV7-9,NA,TRBJ1-6,NA,TGTGCCAGCAGCTTAGTGTCAGGGGAGTCACCCCTCCACTTT,CASSLVSGESPLHF
TRBV6-5,NA,TRBJ1-1,TRBD1,TGTGCCGTCGGACAGGGATGGACTGAAGCTTTCTTT,CAVGQGWTEAFF
TRBV3-1/TRBV3-2,NA,TRBJ1-4,NA,TGTGCCAGCAGCCAAGAGGGACAAGAGGTAGAAAAACTGTTTTTT,CASSQEGQEVEKLFF
TRBV3-1/TRBV3-2,NA,TRBJ2-1,NA,TGTGCCAGCAGCCAAGGCTTGGGCCATGAGCAGTTCTTC,CASSQGLGHEQFF
TRBV27,NA,TRBJ2-3,TRBD2,TGTGCCAGCAGTTTCGGCGGGAGGGCTACAGATACGCAGTATTTT,CASSFGGRATDTQYF
TRBV7-8,NA,TRBJ2-5,TRBD1,TGTGCCAGCAGCCGTGGGACAGAACAAGAGACCCAGTACTTC,CASSRGTEQETQYF
TRBV19,NA,TRBJ2-7,TRBD1,TGTGCCAGTAGTTCCGCGACAGGGGGTTACTACGAGCAGTACTTC,CASSSATGGYYEQYF
TRBV11-2,NA,TRBJ2-7,TRBD2,TGTGCCAGCAGCGAAGCCGGGACTAGCGGCTACGAGCAGTACTTC,CASSEAGTSGYEQYF
TRBV6-1,NA,TRBJ1-5,TRBD1,TGTGCCAGCAGCACACTCGGGACAGGGAATCAGCCCCAGCATTTT,CASSTLGTGNQPQHF
TRBV5-6,NA,TRBJ2-2,TRBD2,TGTGCCAGCAGCTCTATTACGGGACTAGAGTTCCCCGGGGAGCTGTTTTTT,CASSSITGLEFPGELFF
TRBV5-1,NA,TRBJ1-3,NA,TGCGCCAGCAGCGACTACTCTGGAAACACCATATATTTT,CASSDYSGNTIYF
TRBV9,NA,TRBJ1-2,NA,TGTGCCAGCAGCGGTCGGGACAACCCCCACTATGGCTACACCTTC,CASSGRDNPHYGYTF
TRBV7-9,NA,TRBJ1-2,NA,TGTGCCAGCAGCTTTACTGCACGGGATGGCTACACCTTC,CASSFTARDGYTF
TRBV30,NA,TRBJ2-1,NA,TGTGCCTGGGTTCGAGCGGGCTCCTACAATGAGCAGTTCTTC,CAWVRAGSYNEQFF
TRBV27,NA,TRBJ1-1,TRBD1,TGTGCCAGCAAACTGGGACAGGGAAACACTGAAGCTTTCTTT,CASKLGQGNTEAFF
TRBV7-8,NA,TRBJ1-4,TRBD1,TGTGCCAGCAGCGCTGGACAGGGGAATGAAAAACTGTTTTTT,CASSAGQGNEKLFF
TRBV7-9,NA,TRBJ1-1,NA,TGTGCCAGCAGGCCACAGGGAGTTGAAGCTTTCTTT,CASRPQGVEAFF
TRBV19,NA,TRBJ2-1,TRBD2,TGTGCCAGTAGCTCCAGACTAGCGGGGACCAATGAGCAGTTCTTC,CASSSRLAGTNEQFF
TRBV27,once,TRBJ2-7,NA,TGTGCCAGCGGCAACTACGAGCAGTACTTC,CASGNYEQYF
TRBV7-2,NA,TRBJ2-1,TRBD2,TGTGCCAGCAGCTTACTAGGGGGGGGCGGGGGGCGAACTTGGTTCTTC,CASSLLGGGGGRTWFF
TRBV12-5,NA,TRBJ1-2,NA,TGTGCTAGTGGTCCTACAGGAGTCGACTATGGCTACACCTTC,CASGPTGVDYGYTF